What follows are 5 T cell receptor beta chains derived from one specimen sequenced in a study of T-cell memory formation after mild COVID-19. TCRdb called the 5' RACE reads again in MiXCR, with one record for every CDR3 protein. The data hold over 400,000 distinct CDR3 sequences, with 20% to 30% observed a single time. The sequenced material came from PBMCs or a T cell subset sorted from them (not recorded which). The receptors were gathered from an adult woman who had mild COVID-19 (a few samples of this study predate the infection). Cell type and time point are not known.

A few counts support this clonotype. This chain connects TRBV18 to TRBJ2-2, with D maybe TRBD1 (6 bases). The CDR3 has 16 amino acids. The V gene's germline CDR1 is KGHSH and CDR2 LQKENI. The V gene lost 3 bases and the J gene lost 1 base, with 12 bases spanning the gap. The CDR3 loop is CASSPSRGKNTGELFF. DNA for the CDR3: TGTGCCAGCTCACCTAGCAGGGGAAAGAACACCGGGGAGCTGTTTTTT. The full variable domain, completed using reference TRBV18 and TRBJ2-2, is NAGVMQNPRHLVRRRGQEARLRCSPMKGHSHVYWYRQLPEEGLKFMVYLQKENIIDESGMPKERFSAEFPKEGPSILRIQQVVRGDSAAYFCASSPSRGKNTGELFFGEGSRLTVL.

The rearrangement links TRBV20-1 to TRBJ1-2; no firm D call. This CDR3 comprises 11 residues. Trimming left V 3 bases short and J 6 bases short, with 8 bases between. CDR1 and CDR2 (germline): DFQATT, SNEGSKA (reference sequence). The CDR3 loop reads CSASGQNGYTF. In DNA, the CDR3 is TGCAGTGCTAGCGGGCAGAATGGCTACACCTTC.

The CDR3 region is CASSYSEGLAEAFF. The DNA for the CDR3 is TGTGCCAGCAGTTACTCCGAGGGGTTAGCTGAAGCTTTCTTT. The genes are TRBV6-6 and TRBJ1-1; D possibly corresponds to TRBD1 (5 bases). Trimming removed 0 bases at V and 6 bases at J, with 11 bases between. The CDR3 runs 14 residues. Germline V gives CDR1 MNHNY, CDR2 SVGAGI (reference sequence).

The chain has TRBV10-3 and TRBJ1-3; 9 nucleotides line up with TRBD1. The CDR3 consists of 19 residues. Germline trimming cut 3 bases from V and 0 bases from J; bases unmatched to any gene: 12. CDR1 and CDR2 from the germline V gene are ENHRY and SYGVKD. CDR3 coding DNA: TGTGCCATCAGTGACCTGGGACAGGGCAATACCATCTCTGGAAACACCATATATTTT. Translating it yields CAISDLGQGNTISGNTIYF.

This clonotype has more than one count but fewer than ten. V and J are TRBV5-1 and TRBJ1-2; 7 bases map to TRBD1. The germline V gene encodes CDR1 SGHRS and CDR2 YFSETQ. There are 16 residues in the CDR3. With 2 bases clipped from V and 4 bases from J, the junction kept 11 bases outside the gene matches. The CDR3 is CASSLRGLNRAYGYTF. The CDR3 DNA follows: TGCGCCAGCAGCTTAAGGGGGCTCAACAGGGCCTATGGCTACACCTTC.